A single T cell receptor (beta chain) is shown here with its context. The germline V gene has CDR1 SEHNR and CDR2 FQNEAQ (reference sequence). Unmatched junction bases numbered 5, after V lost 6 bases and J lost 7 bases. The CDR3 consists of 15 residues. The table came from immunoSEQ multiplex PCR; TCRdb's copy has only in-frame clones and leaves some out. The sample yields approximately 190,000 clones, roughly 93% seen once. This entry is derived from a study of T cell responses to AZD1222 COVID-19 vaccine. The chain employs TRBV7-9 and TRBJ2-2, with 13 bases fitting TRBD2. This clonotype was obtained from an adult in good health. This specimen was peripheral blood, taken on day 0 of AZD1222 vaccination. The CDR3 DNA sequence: TGTGCCAGCAGGGGACTAGCGGGGTTGAACGGGGAGCTGTTTTTT. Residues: CASRGLAGLNGELFF.